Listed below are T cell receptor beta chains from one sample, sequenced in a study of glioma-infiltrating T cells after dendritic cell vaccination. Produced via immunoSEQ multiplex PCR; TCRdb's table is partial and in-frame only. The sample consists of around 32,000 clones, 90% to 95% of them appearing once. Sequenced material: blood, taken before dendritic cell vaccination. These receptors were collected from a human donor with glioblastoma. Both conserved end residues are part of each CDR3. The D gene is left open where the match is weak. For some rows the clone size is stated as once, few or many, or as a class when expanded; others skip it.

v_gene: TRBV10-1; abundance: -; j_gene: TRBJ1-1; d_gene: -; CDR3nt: TGCGCCAGCAGTGAGTCGACTGGCTACGCTGAAGCTTTCTTT; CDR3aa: CASSESTGYAEAFF
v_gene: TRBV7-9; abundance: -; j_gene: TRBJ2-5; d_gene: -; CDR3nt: TGTGCCAGCAGCTTATTACAGGGTGTTGAGACCCAGTACTTC; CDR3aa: CASSLLQGVETQYF
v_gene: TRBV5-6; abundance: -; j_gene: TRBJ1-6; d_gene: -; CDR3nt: TGTGCCAGCAGTCCTGGCCCCCAGGGAGGTAATTCACCCCTCCACTTT; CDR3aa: CASSPGPQGGNSPLHF
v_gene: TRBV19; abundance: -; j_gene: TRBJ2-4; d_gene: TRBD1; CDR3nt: TGTGCCAGTAGTATCGGACAGGGGGCCTTGTGGCATGCCAAAAACATTCAGTACTTC; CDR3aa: CASSIGQGALWHAKNIQYF
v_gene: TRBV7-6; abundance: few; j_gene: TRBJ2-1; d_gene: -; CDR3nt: TGTGCCAGCAGCTTAGGTATTAACAATGAGCAGTTCTTC; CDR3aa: CASSLGINNEQFF
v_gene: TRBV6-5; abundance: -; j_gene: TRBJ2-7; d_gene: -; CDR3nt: TGTGCCAGCAGTCAGACAGAAACCTACGAGCAGTACTTC; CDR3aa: CASSQTETYEQYF
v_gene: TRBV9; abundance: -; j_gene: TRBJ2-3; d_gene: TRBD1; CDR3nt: TGTGCCAGCAGCGCTTGGGACAGAATCACAGATACGCAGTATTTT; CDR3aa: CASSAWDRITDTQYF
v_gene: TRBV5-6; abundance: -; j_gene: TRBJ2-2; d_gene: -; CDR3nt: TGTGCCAGCAGCTTGCGGGGGGCGGTCGGGGAGCTGTTTTTT; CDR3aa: CASSLRGAVGELFF
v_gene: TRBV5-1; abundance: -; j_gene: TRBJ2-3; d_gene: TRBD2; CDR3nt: TGCGCCAGCAGCTGGGGGACTAGCGGGGTTAGAGATACGCAGTATTTT; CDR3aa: CASSWGTSGVRDTQYF
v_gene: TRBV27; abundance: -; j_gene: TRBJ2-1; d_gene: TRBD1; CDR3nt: TGTGCCAGCAGTTTATCGGGACAGGCCTACAATGAGCAGTTCTTC; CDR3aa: CASSLSGQAYNEQFF
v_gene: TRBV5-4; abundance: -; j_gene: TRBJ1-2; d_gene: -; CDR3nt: TGTGCCAGCAGGGTGGGGGGGGCTAACTATGGCTACACCTTC; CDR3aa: CASRVGGANYGYTF
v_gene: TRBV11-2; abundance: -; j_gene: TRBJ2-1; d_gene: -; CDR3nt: TGTGCCAGCAGCTCTTCCGGATACAGTTACAATGAGCAGTTCTTC; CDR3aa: CASSSSGYSYNEQFF
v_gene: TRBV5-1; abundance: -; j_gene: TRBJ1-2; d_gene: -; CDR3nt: TGCGCCAGCAGCTTGGGATCCCCCCTAGCTAACTATGGCTACACCTTC; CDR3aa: CASSLGSPLANYGYTF
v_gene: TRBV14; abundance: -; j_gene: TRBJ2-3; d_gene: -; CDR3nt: TGTGCCAGCAGGTACAGGGGCGGGATGGATACGCAGTATTTT; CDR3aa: CASRYRGGMDTQYF
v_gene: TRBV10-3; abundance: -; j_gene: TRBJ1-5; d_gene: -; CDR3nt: TGTGCCATCAGTGTACACGGGAGCAATCAGCCCCAGCATTTT; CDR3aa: CAISVHGSNQPQHF
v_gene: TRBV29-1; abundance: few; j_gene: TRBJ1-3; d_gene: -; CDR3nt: TGCAGCGTCCGGAGTGTATCTGGAAACACCATATATTTT; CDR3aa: CSVRSVSGNTIYF
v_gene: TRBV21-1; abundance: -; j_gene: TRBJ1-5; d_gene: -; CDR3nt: TGTGCCAGCAGGACCCGGGACAGAAGCCTCAAGGGCAATCAGCCCCAGCATTTT; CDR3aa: CASRTRDRSLKGNQPQHF
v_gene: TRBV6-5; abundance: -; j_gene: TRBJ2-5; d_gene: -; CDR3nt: TGTGCCAGTTCAGATCCGGCCCCAGGGACCCAGTACTTC; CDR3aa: CASSDPAPGTQYF
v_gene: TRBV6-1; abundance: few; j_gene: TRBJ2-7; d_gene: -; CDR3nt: TGTGCCAGCAGTGATTACGGGAGCGGCGAGCAGTACTTC; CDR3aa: CASSDYGSGEQYF
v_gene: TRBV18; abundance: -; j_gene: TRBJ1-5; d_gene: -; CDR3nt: TGTGCCAGCTCACCACGGGAGGGGAATCAGCCCCAGCATTTT; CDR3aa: CASSPREGNQPQHF
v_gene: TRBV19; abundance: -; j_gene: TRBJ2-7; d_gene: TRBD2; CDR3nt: TGTGCCAGTAGTATAAAATTCAGCCTAGCGGGGGGTGAGCAGTACTTC; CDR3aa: CASSIKFSLAGGEQYF
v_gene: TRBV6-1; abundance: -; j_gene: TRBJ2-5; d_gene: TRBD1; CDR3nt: TGTGCCAGCAGTATGGACAGGGGTAACCAAGAGACCCAGTACTTC; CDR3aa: CASSMDRGNQETQYF
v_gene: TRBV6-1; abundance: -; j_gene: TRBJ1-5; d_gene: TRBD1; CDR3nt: TGTGCCAGCACCCGACAGGGGAATCAGCCCCAGCATTTT; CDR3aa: CASTRQGNQPQHF
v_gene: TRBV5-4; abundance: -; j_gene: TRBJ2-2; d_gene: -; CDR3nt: TGTGCCAGCTCTGATATGACAGGCGGCCGTTCCACCGGGGAGCTGTTTTTT; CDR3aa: CASSDMTGGRSTGELFF
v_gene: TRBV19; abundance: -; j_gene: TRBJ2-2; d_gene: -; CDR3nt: TGTGCCAGTAGTATAGACAGGGCCGGGGAGCTGTTTTTT; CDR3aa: CASSIDRAGELFF
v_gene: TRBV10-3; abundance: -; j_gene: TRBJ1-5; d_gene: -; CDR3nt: TGTGCCATCAGTGAGCTAGGGGACAATCAGCCCCAGCATTTT; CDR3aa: CAISELGDNQPQHF
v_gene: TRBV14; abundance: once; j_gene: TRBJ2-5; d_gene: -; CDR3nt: TGTGCCAGCAGCCAACTTCAGGGCCAAGAGACCCAGTACTTC; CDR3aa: CASSQLQGQETQYF
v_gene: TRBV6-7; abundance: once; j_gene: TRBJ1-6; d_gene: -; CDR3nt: TGTGCCAGCACTGCGGGGGCTGCATATAATTCACCCCTCCACTTT; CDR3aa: CASTAGAAYNSPLHF
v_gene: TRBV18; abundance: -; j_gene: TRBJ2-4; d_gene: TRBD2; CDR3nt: TGTGCCAGCTCAGGCGGGGGCAAAAACATTCAGTACTTC; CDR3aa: CASSGGGKNIQYF
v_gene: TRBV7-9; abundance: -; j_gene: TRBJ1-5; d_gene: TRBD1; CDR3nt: TGTGCCAGCAGCGCAGCCGGGACAGGGATTGTAAATCAGCCCCAGCATTTT; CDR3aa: CASSAAGTGIVNQPQHF
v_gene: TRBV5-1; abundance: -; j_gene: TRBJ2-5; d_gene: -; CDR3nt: TGCGCCAGCAGCTTGATGGGGGGGCCGGAGACCCAGTACTTC; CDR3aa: CASSLMGGPETQYF
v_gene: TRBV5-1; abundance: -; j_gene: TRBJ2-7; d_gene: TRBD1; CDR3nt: TGCGCCAGCTCTACGCCGCTACGACCGGGACAGGGGGCCTACGAGCAGTACTTC; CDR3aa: CASSTPLRPGQGAYEQYF
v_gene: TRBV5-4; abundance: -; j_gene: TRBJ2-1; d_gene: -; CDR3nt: TGTGCCAGCAGCTTGGCCCTCTCGGCGCGGGATTACAATGAGCAGTTCTTC; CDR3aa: CASSLALSARDYNEQFF
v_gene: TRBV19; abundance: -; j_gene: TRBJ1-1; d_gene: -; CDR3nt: TGTGCCAGTAGTATAGAGAGACAGGTGAACACTGAAGCTTTCTTT; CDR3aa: CASSIERQVNTEAFF
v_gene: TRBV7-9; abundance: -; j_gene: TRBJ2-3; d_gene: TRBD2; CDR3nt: TGTGCCAGCAGCTTAGAGCGGGGGGGAGCCACAGATACGCAGTATTTT; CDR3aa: CASSLERGGATDTQYF
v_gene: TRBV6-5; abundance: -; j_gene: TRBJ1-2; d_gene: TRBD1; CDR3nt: TGTGCCAGCAGGACCGGACAGGCGGGAGGCTACACCTTC; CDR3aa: CASRTGQAGGYTF
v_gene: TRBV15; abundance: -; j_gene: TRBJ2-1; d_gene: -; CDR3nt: TGTGCCACCAGCACACCCCGAGGGAATGAGCAGTTCTTC; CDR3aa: CATSTPRGNEQFF
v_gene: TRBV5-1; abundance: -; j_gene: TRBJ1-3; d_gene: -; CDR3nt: TGCGCCAGCAGCCCGGGAGAGCTCGACACCATATATTTT; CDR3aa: CASSPGELDTIYF
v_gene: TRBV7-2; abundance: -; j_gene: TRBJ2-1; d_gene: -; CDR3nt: TGTGCCAGCAGCCTAATACAGGGCTATGAGCAGTTCTTC; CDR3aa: CASSLIQGYEQFF
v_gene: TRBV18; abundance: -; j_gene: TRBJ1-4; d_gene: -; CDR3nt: TGTGCCAGCTCACCACTACAGGGCTTTAATGAAAAACTGTTTTTT; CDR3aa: CASSPLQGFNEKLFF
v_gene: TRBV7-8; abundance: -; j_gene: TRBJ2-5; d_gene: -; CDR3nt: TGTGCCAGCAGCTTATCGGCCCGGACCCGGGGTCGAGAGACCCAGTACTTC; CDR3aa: CASSLSARTRGRETQYF
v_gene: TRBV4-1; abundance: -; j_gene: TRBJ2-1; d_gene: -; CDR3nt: TGCGCCAGCAGCCCCGGTGGAAGGGGTGAGCAGTTCTTC; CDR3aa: CASSPGGRGEQFF
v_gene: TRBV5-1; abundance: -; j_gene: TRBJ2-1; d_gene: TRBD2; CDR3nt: TGCGCCAGCAGCTTTCCGGGACTAGGAGAGAATGAGCAGTTCTTC; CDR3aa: CASSFPGLGENEQFF
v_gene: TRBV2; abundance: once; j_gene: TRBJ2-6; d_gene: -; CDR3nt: TGTGCCAGCCTTCCAGGGGTTTCTGGGGCCAACGTCCTGACTTTC; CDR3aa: CASLPGVSGANVLTF
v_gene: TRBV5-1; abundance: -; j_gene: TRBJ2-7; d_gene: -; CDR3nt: TGCGCCAGCAGCTTAACCTCTCAGGAATTGGACGAGCAGTACTTC; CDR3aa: CASSLTSQELDEQYF
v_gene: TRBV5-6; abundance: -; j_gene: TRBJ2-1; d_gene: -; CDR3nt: TGTGCCAGCAGTCCCGGGGCGGGGAACAATGAGCAGTTCTTC; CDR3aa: CASSPGAGNNEQFF
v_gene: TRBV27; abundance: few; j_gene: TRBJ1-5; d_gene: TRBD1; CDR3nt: TGTGCCAGCAGTTTAACAGGGGGCGCGGGTCAGCCCCAGCATTTT; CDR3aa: CASSLTGGAGQPQHF
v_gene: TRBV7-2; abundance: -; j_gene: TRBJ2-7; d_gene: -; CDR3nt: TGTGCCAGCAGCTTATCTAGTCCCTACGAGCAGTACTTC; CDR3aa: CASSLSSPYEQYF
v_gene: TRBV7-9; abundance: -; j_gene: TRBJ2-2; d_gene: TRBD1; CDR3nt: TGTGCCAGCAGCTTAGCCCAGACAGGGGGCACCGGGGAGCTGTTTTTT; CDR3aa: CASSLAQTGGTGELFF
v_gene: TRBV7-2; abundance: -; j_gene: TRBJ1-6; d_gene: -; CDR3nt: TGTGCCAGCAGCGTGTACGTGACTGACTATAATTCACCCCTCCACTTT; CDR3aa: CASSVYVTDYNSPLHF
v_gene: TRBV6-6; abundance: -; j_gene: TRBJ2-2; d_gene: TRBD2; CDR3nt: TGTGCCAGCGTGCGGGGGGGCCCCACCGGGGAGCTGTTTTTT; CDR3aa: CASVRGGPTGELFF